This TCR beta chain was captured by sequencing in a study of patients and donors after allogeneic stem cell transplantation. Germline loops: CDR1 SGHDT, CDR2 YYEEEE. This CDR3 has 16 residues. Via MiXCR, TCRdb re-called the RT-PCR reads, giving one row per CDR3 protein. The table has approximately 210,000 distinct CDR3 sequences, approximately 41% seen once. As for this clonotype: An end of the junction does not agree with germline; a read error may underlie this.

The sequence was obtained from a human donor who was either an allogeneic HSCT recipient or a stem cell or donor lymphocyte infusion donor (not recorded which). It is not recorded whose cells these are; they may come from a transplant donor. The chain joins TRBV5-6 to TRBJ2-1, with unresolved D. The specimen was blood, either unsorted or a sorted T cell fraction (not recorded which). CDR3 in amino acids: CASCLERLLGYNEQFF. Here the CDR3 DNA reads TGTGCCAGCTGCTTGGAGCGCTTGTTGGGGTACAATGAGCAGTTCTTC.